A selection of T cell receptor beta chains follows, all from one sample in a study of blood T cell repertoires in COVID-19. Libraries were prepared by immunoSEQ multiplex PCR; TCRdb keeps only in-frame clonotypes and omits some of them. The profile shows hundreds of thousands of clones, roughly four fifths of them singletons. Sequencing input: peripheral blood. The receptors were gathered from a man aged 80 or over with acute or convalescent COVID-19. Each CDR3 is given with its conserved first and last residue. The D gene is left open where the match is weak. Clone size is stated in some rows and not others, as once, few, many or a class when expanded.

TRBV27	TRBJ1-2	once	TRBD1	TGTGCCAGCAGTTTAACCGGGACAGGGTATGGCTACACCTTC	CASSLTGTGYGYTF
TRBV5-1	TRBJ2-5	NA	NA	TGCGCCAGCAGCTCTGAAGGGGCTGCTCGGGAGACCCAGTACTTC	CASSSEGAARETQYF
TRBV19	TRBJ1-6	NA	TRBD1	TGTGCCAGTAGTAGGGCGGCCTTTACCGGGACAGAGAATTCACCCCTCCACTTT	CASSRAAFTGTENSPLHF
TRBV24-1	TRBJ2-7	NA	TRBD1	TGTGCCACCAGTGATCCCCGGACAGGGGGCTACGAGCAGTACTTC	CATSDPRTGGYEQYF
TRBV7-9	TRBJ2-3	NA	TRBD2	TGTGCCAGCAGCCCGCGGACTAGCGGAGGGACAGATACGCAGTATTTT	CASSPRTSGGTDTQYF
TRBV10-3	TRBJ1-1	NA	NA	TGTGCCATCAGTGGGATGAGAGGCACTGAAGCTTTCTTT	CAISGMRGTEAFF
TRBV21-1	TRBJ1-5	NA	NA	TGTGCCAGCAGCCGCTACCGGGACAGAAATCAGCCCCAGCATTTT	CASSRYRDRNQPQHF
TRBV2	TRBJ2-5	few	NA	TGTGCCAGCCTCCGTGGGGGGGAGACCCAGTACTTC	CASLRGGETQYF
TRBV10-3	TRBJ1-2	NA	NA	TGTGCCATCAGCTCGGACACCGGGGGAGGCTACACCTTC	CAISSDTGGGYTF
TRBV5-1	TRBJ2-6	NA	NA	TGCGCCAGCAGCTTGGGTGGGTGGAGCTCTGGGGCCAACGTCCTGACTTTC	CASSLGGWSSGANVLTF
TRBV5-5	TRBJ1-1	NA	TRBD1	TGTGCCAGCAGCTTGGCGTGGGACAGGGACACTGAAGCTTTCTTT	CASSLAWDRDTEAFF
TRBV11-2	TRBJ1-2	NA	NA	TGTGCCAGCAGCTTAGGTTCAGGGTCCACCTATGGCTACACCTTC	CASSLGSGSTYGYTF
TRBV10-3	TRBJ1-4	NA	NA	TGTGCCATCAGTGAGGGGCAGAGACATGAAAAACTGTTTTTT	CAISEGQRHEKLFF
TRBV7-8	TRBJ1-6	NA	TRBD1	TGTGCCAGCAGCACCGGACAGGCGTATAATTCACCCCTCCACTTT	CASSTGQAYNSPLHF
TRBV13	TRBJ2-2	NA	NA	TGTGCCAGCAGCCCCAGGGGAGGGGAGCTGTTTTTT	CASSPRGGELFF
TRBV28	TRBJ1-6	NA	NA	TGTGCCAGCAGTTTTGGTCCGGTCGGTTCACCCCTCCACTTT	CASSFGPVGSPLHF
TRBV3-1/TRBV3-2	TRBJ1-1	NA	NA	TGTGCCAGCAGCCTGGACACTTACACTGAAGCTTTCTTT	CASSLDTYTEAFF
TRBV7-2	TRBJ2-7	NA	NA	TGTGCCAGCAGCCTTAACCCCCTCAAAGTCAGCTCCTACGAGCAGTACTTC	CASSLNPLKVSSYEQYF
TRBV7-9	TRBJ2-1	NA	NA	TGTGCCAGCAGCCCCCGTGCGGATGAGCAGTTCTTC	CASSPRADEQFF
TRBV7-9	TRBJ2-1	NA	TRBD2	TGTGCCAGCAGTAGATTCGCGGGGGTCAATGAGCAGTTCTTC	CASSRFAGVNEQFF
TRBV18	TRBJ2-3	NA	TRBD2	TGTGCCAGCTCACCTAGCGGGAGCGGAGCAGATACGCAGTATTTT	CASSPSGSGADTQYF
TRBV19	TRBJ2-7	NA	TRBD1	TGTGCCAGTAAAGGAGTCGGGACAGACTACGAGCAGTACTTC	CASKGVGTDYEQYF
TRBV19	TRBJ1-3	NA	TRBD1	TGTGCCAGTAGTTCCTGGACAGGGGGGAGCTCTGGAAACACCATATATTTT	CASSSWTGGSSGNTIYF
TRBV6-5	TRBJ1-1	NA	NA	TGTGCCAGCTGCAGTGGGACTTTGAACACTGAAGCTTTCTTT	CASCSGTLNTEAFF
TRBV18	TRBJ1-5	NA	TRBD1	TGTGCCAGCTCACCGACAGGGGCCCATAGCAATCAGCCCCAGCATTTT	CASSPTGAHSNQPQHF
TRBV5-1	TRBJ2-7	NA	TRBD1	TGCGCCAGCAGCTTGGAACCGGGACAGGGGATGGTCGAGCAGTACTTC	CASSLEPGQGMVEQYF
TRBV5-1	TRBJ2-1	NA	TRBD1	TGCGCCAGCAGCTTGGACAGGGGGCTACGGGAGCAGTTCTTC	CASSLDRGLREQFF
TRBV10-1	TRBJ2-3	NA	TRBD2	TGCGCCAGCAGGATTAAGTTTAGCGGGCACGGCACAGATACGCAGTATTTT	CASRIKFSGHGTDTQYF
TRBV5-1	TRBJ1-1	NA	TRBD1	TGCGCCAGCAGCTTGGCCATCGGACAGGGGGCGACGTGGGGACTGAACACTGAAGCTTTCTTT	CASSLAIGQGATWGLNTEAFF
TRBV18	TRBJ1-2	NA	TRBD1	TGTGCCAGCTCACCGATCGGACAGGGGGCAGGTGGCTACACCTTC	CASSPIGQGAGGYTF
TRBV7-9	TRBJ2-7	few	NA	TGTGCCAGCAGTCCATCAGGGGGACTAGACTACGAGCAGTACTTC	CASSPSGGLDYEQYF
TRBV27	TRBJ1-6	few	TRBD1	TGTGCCAGATTCCGGGACAGGGTTAGCTCCTATAATTCACCCCTCCACTTT	CARFRDRVSSYNSPLHF
TRBV6-5	TRBJ1-6	NA	NA	TGTGCCAGCCGAGCCAGGGCCTCCTATAATTCACCCCTCCACTTT	CASRARASYNSPLHF
TRBV19	TRBJ1-5	NA	NA	TGTGCCACAAAGTCGGGACACTATACCCTGGGCAATCAGCCCCAGCATTTT	CATKSGHYTLGNQPQHF
TRBV5-1	TRBJ1-1	NA	TRBD1	TGCGCCAGCAGAGGGGGACAGGTCATGAACACTGAAGCTTTCTTT	CASRGGQVMNTEAFF
TRBV30	TRBJ2-1	NA	NA	TGTGCCTGGAGTCCGTCGGGACACAGGTACAATGAGCAGTTCTTC	CAWSPSGHRYNEQFF
TRBV13	TRBJ2-3	NA	NA	TGTGCCAGCAGCTTAGCCCTGCAAGCGGGCACAGATACGCAGTATTTT	CASSLALQAGTDTQYF
TRBV28	TRBJ1-6	NA	TRBD1	TGTGCCAGCACCTCCGGGACAGATTCACCCCTCCACTTT	CASTSGTDSPLHF
TRBV9	TRBJ2-1	NA	NA	TGTGCCAGCAGCGACTTGGGGGGCTCCTACAATGAGCAGTTCTTC	CASSDLGGSYNEQFF
TRBV9	TRBJ2-3	NA	NA	TGTGCCAGCAGCCCTGGGCCGTCTCAAGATACGCAGTATTTT	CASSPGPSQDTQYF
TRBV5-1	TRBJ2-1	NA	TRBD1	TGCGCCAGCAGCTTGAAGGGACAGGGGTACAATGAGCAGTTCTTC	CASSLKGQGYNEQFF
TRBV11-2	TRBJ1-4	NA	NA	TGTGCCAGCAGCATCAGGGAATCAACTAATGAAAAACTGTTTTTT	CASSIRESTNEKLFF
TRBV30	TRBJ1-5	few	NA	TGTGCCTGGAGTGGGGGCAATTCGTTGGGTCAGCCCCAGCATTTT	CAWSGGNSLGQPQHF
TRBV19	TRBJ2-5	NA	TRBD1	TGTGCCAGTGCAACGGACAGGGTTGGGCAAGAGACCCAGTACTTC	CASATDRVGQETQYF
TRBV4-1	TRBJ2-3	NA	NA	TGCGCCAGCAGCCAAGAGGACCGGAGGGCAGATACGCAGTATTTT	CASSQEDRRADTQYF
TRBV2	TRBJ2-1	NA	NA	TGTGCCGGAGGAAAGTGGGATGAGCAGTTCTTC	CAGGKWDEQFF
TRBV3-1/TRBV3-2	TRBJ1-2	NA	NA	TGTGCCAGCAGTCCCACCGGGACACTAAGTAGCTATGGCTACACCTTC	CASSPTGTLSSYGYTF
TRBV19	TRBJ2-7	NA	NA	TGTGCCAGTAGCGACAGATCCTACGAGCAGTACTTC	CASSDRSYEQYF
TRBV2	TRBJ2-5	NA	TRBD1	TGTGCCAGCAGCGGGACAGGGCAAGAGACCCAGTACTTC	CASSGTGQETQYF
TRBV30	TRBJ2-3	NA	NA	TGTGCCTGGAGTAAGGGCGTGGGAGGCACAGATACGCAGTATTTT	CAWSKGVGGTDTQYF
TRBV7-6	TRBJ2-1	once	TRBD1	TGTGCCAGCAGCTCCCGGGACAGCTACAATGAGCAGTTCTTC	CASSSRDSYNEQFF
TRBV30	TRBJ1-2	NA	NA	TGTGCCTGGAGTGTATCGGGGAGAGGCTACACCTTC	CAWSVSGRGYTF
TRBV6-6	TRBJ1-2	NA	TRBD1	TGTGCCAGCAGAACTTCCGGGACAGAGTATGGCTACACCTTC	CASRTSGTEYGYTF
TRBV5-1	TRBJ2-2	NA	NA	TGCGCCAGCAGCTTGGATACAGGGATGAACACCGGGGAGCTGTTTTTT	CASSLDTGMNTGELFF
TRBV28	TRBJ1-1	NA	NA	TGTGCCAGCAGTTACAGGGCAGGTCTCACTGAAGCTTTCTTT	CASSYRAGLTEAFF
TRBV7-9	TRBJ1-1	NA	NA	TGTGCCAGCAGTCATATCACGCGGGGGACTGAAGCTTTCTTT	CASSHITRGTEAFF
TRBV3-1/TRBV3-2	TRBJ1-1	NA	TRBD1	TGTGCCAGCAGCCTCAGGGGGCGAACTGAAGCTTTCTTT	CASSLRGRTEAFF
TRBV24-1	TRBJ2-1	NA	TRBD1	TGTGCCACCAGTCTGACAGGGGTTTACAATGAGCAGTTCTTC	CATSLTGVYNEQFF
TRBV24-1	TRBJ2-2	few	NA	TGTGCCACCAGTGATTTCGGACAGAACACCGGGGAGCTGTTTTTT	CATSDFGQNTGELFF
TRBV9	TRBJ2-6	NA	NA	TGTGCCAGCAGCACCAGAAGCTCTGGGGCCAACGTCCTGACTTTC	CASSTRSSGANVLTF